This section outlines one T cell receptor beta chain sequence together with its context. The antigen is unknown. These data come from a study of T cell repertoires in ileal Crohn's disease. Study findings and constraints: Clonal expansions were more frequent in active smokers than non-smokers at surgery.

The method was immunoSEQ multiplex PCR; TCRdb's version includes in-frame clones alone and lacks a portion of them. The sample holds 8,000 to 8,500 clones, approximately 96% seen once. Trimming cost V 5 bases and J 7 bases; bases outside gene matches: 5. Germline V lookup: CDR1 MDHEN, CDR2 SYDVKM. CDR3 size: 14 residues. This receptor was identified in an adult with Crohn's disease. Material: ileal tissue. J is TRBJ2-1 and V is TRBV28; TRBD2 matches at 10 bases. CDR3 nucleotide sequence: TGTGCCAGCAGTCAGCTAGCGGGGGTGAATGAGCAGTTCTTC. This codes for CASSQLAGVNEQFF.